The 9 T cell receptor beta chains reported below all come from one sample, sequenced in a study of blood T cell repertoires in COVID-19. Sequencing was performed with immunoSEQ multiplex PCR; in TCRdb, only in-frame clones are kept and a portion is missing. Found here are a few hundred thousand clones, more than 75% of them singletons; the top ten hold around 1.8%. Sequences were obtained from PBMCs or T cells enriched from blood (not recorded which). Receptors originate from a man aged 40-49 years who had recovered from COVID-19.

The chain couples TRBV5-1 to TRBJ1-3; TRBD1 matches 8 bases. J lost 3 bases, V lost 7 bases, and 6 bases had no gene match. The V gene's germline CDR1 is SGHRS and CDR2 YFSETQ. CDR3 length: 14 amino acids. The CDR3 sequence is CASSGGADGNTIYF. The DNA of the CDR3 is TGCGCCAGCTCAGGGGGCGCGGATGGAAACACCATATATTTT.

The chain has TRBV4-3 and TRBJ1-1; TRBD1 aligns across 8 bases. CDR1 is LGHNA, CDR2 YSLEER, per germline. The ends lost 1 base at V and 0 bases at J; junction bases unmatched: 1. The CDR3 has 15 amino acids. CDR3 sequence: CASSQGTGLNTEAFF. For the CDR3, the DNA is TGCGCCAGCAGCCAAGGGACAGGGCTGAACACTGAAGCTTTCTTT.

The chain combines TRBV11-2 with TRBJ1-2; 9 bases align to TRBD1. The CDR3 length is 15 residues. Germline-derived CDR1 and CDR2 are SGHAT and FQNNGV. V lost 5 bases, J lost 4 bases, and 8 bases stayed unmatched. The CDR3 loop is CASSPDRGSIYGYTF. Written as DNA, the CDR3 is TGTGCCAGCAGCCCCGACAGGGGGTCTATCTATGGCTACACCTTC.

This chain connects TRBV19 to TRBJ2-1, with D maybe TRBD2 (5 bases). Trimming shortened V by 3 bases and J by 8 bases, and 8 bases separated the two germline ends. The CDR3 extends over 12 amino acids. From germline, CDR1 is LNHDA and CDR2 SQIVND (reference sequence). CDR3 residues: CASSITGYEQFF. DNA of the CDR3: TGTGCCAGTAGTATCACGGGGTATGAGCAGTTCTTC.

This clone appeared once. This chain links TRBV2 with TRBJ2-3; D is perhaps TRBD1 (5 bases). CDR3 length equals 16 residues. The germline V and J ends were trimmed by 2 bases and 3 bases, with 15 bases remaining between them. Germline CDR1 reads SNHLY; CDR2 reads FYNNEI. The CDR3 DNA reads as TGTGCCAGCAGTGAAAGGGGTCGAATGAGAACAGATACGCAGTATTTT. This encodes CASSERGRMRTDTQYF.

The chain links TRBV27 to TRBJ2-7, with 10 bases that match TRBD2. CDR3 length: 19 residues. The junction had 16 bases not matched to a gene; V was cut back by 5 bases and J by 0 bases. The V gene's germline CDR1 is MNHEY and CDR2 SMNVEV (reference sequence). CDR3 region: CASSPWAWASGGRSYEQYF. CDR3 DNA sequence: TGTGCCAGCAGTCCGTGGGCGTGGGCTAGCGGGGGCCGCTCCTACGAGCAGTACTTC.

The CDR3 sequence is CASSRTGGVETQYF. DNA for the CDR3: TGTGCCAGCAGTCGGACAGGGGGCGTGGAGACCCAGTACTTC. The chain joins TRBV11-3 to TRBJ2-5; 11 bases are shared with TRBD1. The ends lost 6 bases at V and 5 bases at J; junction bases unmatched: 5. This CDR3 contains 14 residues. CDR1 is SGHNT, CDR2 YENEEA, per germline. The entire variable domain, with the rest obtained from reference TRBV11-3 and TRBJ2-5, is as follows: EAGVVQSPRYKIIEKKQPVAFWCNPISGHNTLYWYLQNLGQGPELLIRYENEEAVDDSQLPKDRFSAERLKGVDSTLKIQPAELGDSAVYLCASSRTGGVETQYFGPGTRLLVL.

V and J are TRBV7-2 and TRBJ2-2; 8 bases are shared with TRBD2. The trim removed 8 bases at V and 2 bases at J, leaving 10 bases unmatched. CDR1 and CDR2 (germline): SGHTA, FQGNSA. The CDR3 runs to 16 residues. The CDR3 reads CASGSHAGGNTGELFF. The DNA for the CDR3 is TGTGCCAGCGGCTCACACGCGGGAGGAAACACCGGGGAGCTGTTTTTT. Using reference TRBV7-2 and TRBJ2-2 for the parts outside the CDR3, the full variable domain is GAGVSQSPSNKVTEKGKDVELRCDPISGHTALYWYRQSLGQGLEFLIYFQGNSAPDKSGLPSDRFSAERTGGSVSTLTIQRTQQEDSAVYLCASGSHAGGNTGELFFGEGSRLTVL.

This clone was detected once. The chain couples TRBV2 to TRBJ2-3, with TRBD1 matching 11 bases. With 9 bases clipped from V and 2 bases from J, the junction kept 1 base outside the gene matches. The germline V gene has CDR1 SNHLY and CDR2 FYNNEI. This CDR3 contains 13 residues. The chain's CDR3 is CARGQGVTDTQYF. CDR3 nucleotides: TGTGCCAGGGGACAGGGGGTCACAGATACGCAGTATTTT.